These 27 T cell receptor beta chains were sequenced from one sample in a study of blood T cells in healthy people across ages. Primers used in a second PCR of roughly 6 to 11 cycles were a sample-barcoded 5' primer and a J-beta primer mix. TCRdb analysed the 5' RACE reads with MiXCR anew, one entry per CDR3 protein. The repertoire holds hundreds of thousands of distinct CDR3 sequences, with about 28% as singletons. Specimen: blood. These receptors were obtained from a woman over 75 in good health.

This clonotype has just a few counts. This could be a read error, since a much larger clone is one nucleotide away. This chain joins TRBV7-9 and TRBJ2-1, with 8 nucleotides matching TRBD2. Germline V gene lookup returns CDR1 SEHNR and CDR2 FQNEAQ (reference sequence). The CDR3 extends over 15 amino acids. The CDR3 DNA reads as TGTGCCAGCAACTTATCACTAGCGGTGTACAATGAGCAGTTCTTC. It specifies CASNLSLAVYNEQFF.

This clonotype was seen ten or more times. The chain joins TRBV6-5 to TRBJ1-6; no firm D call. Trimming took 6 bases from V and 7 from J, leaving 13 bases between them. The CDR3 is made up of 14 amino acids. Germline V lookup: CDR1 MNHEY, CDR2 SVGAGI. CDR3 sequence reads: CASRYDVGNSPLHF. The CDR3 DNA sequence: TGTGCCAGCAGATACGACGTAGGGAATTCACCCCTCCACTTT.

In its sample, this clonotype was seen many times. The chain carries TRBV27 and TRBJ2-5; D remains unclear. V was cut by 5 bases and J by 1 base, with 20 bases left in between. CDR3 length equals 17 residues. Germline assignment: CDR1 MNHEY and CDR2 SMNVEV (reference sequence). CDR3 in DNA: TGTGCCAGCAGTCCTCGATATCTGGGCAGGTCCCAAGAGACCCAGTACTTC. Protein product: CASSPRYLGRSQETQYF.

This clonotype was detected only a few times. Since a much larger clone is just one base distant, this may be a read error. In nucleotides, the CDR3 is TGTGCCAGCAGTCTAAGACTAGCGGGGGCGGAGACCCGGTACTTC. Its translation: CASSLRLAGAETRYF. The chain combines TRBV12-3 or TRBV12-4 with TRBJ2-7, with TRBD2 matching over 12 bases. V was pared by 5 bases and J by 12 bases, with 14 bases of the junction left unmatched. The CDR3 extends over 15 amino acids.

This clonotype was seen many times. The chain has TRBV4-1 and TRBJ1-2; TRBD1 matches at 10 bases. The CDR3 is made up of 18 amino acids. Germline CDR1 and CDR2: MGHRA and YSYEKL. With V trimmed by 1 base and J by 8 bases, 16 bases remained unmatched. DNA for the CDR3: TGCGCCAGCAGCCAAGGACTAAACCTACGACAGGGGGCGGACGGCTACACCTTC. Its protein is CASSQGLNLRQGADGYTF.

This clonotype was found once. The junction does not match germline at one end; this may be a read error. The V gene is TRBV4-3, the J gene TRBJ1-2; D gene unclear. Germline V CDR1 and CDR2: LGHNA, YSLEER. This CDR3 region has 13 residues. DNA for the CDR3: TGCGCCGGCAGCCAAACACGTAACTATGGCTACACCTTC. Translating gives CAGSQTRNYGYTF.

The J gene is TRBJ1-1, the V gene TRBV7-9, with 9 nucleotides matching TRBD1. The V segment lost 6 bases and the J segment 6 bases; nucleotides outside the gene matches: 8. In germline, CDR1 is SEHNR, CDR2 FQNEAQ (reference sequence). This CDR3 is built from 14 residues. The CDR3, as DNA: TGTGCCAGCAGAACAACAGGGGGCGTCTCTGAAGCTTTCTTT. Its translation is CASRTTGGVSEAFF.

At least ten counts were recorded for this clonotype. This chain links TRBV5-4 with TRBJ2-7, with 12 bases that match TRBD2. The CDR3 is 13 amino acids. J was trimmed by 2 bases and V by 9 bases; bases with no gene match: 3. The germline V gene has CDR1 SGHNT and CDR2 YYREEE (reference sequence). The CDR3, as DNA: TGTGCCACCAGACTAGCGGGGGCCTACGAGCAGTACTTC. Protein: CATRLAGAYEQYF.

The chain employs TRBV27 and TRBJ1-4; 8 bases align to TRBD1. The germline V gene has CDR1 MNHEY and CDR2 SMNVEV (reference sequence). With 7 bases clipped from V and 9 bases from J, the junction kept 13 bases outside the gene matches. The CDR3 covers 15 residues. The CDR3 here is CASNPGQGERKKLFF. The CDR3 region has the DNA TGTGCCAGCAATCCCGGACAGGGAGAAAGGAAAAAACTGTTTTTT.

The table lists this clonotype with many counts. The chain is built from TRBV29-1 and TRBJ2-6, with D tentatively TRBD1 or TRBD2 (6 bases each). CDR1 is SQVTM and CDR2 is ANQGSEA in the germline V gene. V lost 7 bases to trimming and J lost 0 bases, with 19 bases between them. The CDR3 contains 17 residues. DNA of the CDR3: TGCAGCGCCGCGGGACACCGGGATGACTCTGGGGCCAACGTCCTGACTTTC. Amino acid sequence: CSAAGHRDDSGANVLTF.

Concerning this clonotype itself: This may be a read error: a much more frequent sequence differs by one nucleotide. The chain recombines TRBV20-1 with TRBJ2-7, with TRBD1 as a possible D gene (6 bases). Germline assignment: CDR1 DFQATT and CDR2 SNEGSKA (reference sequence). The CDR3 covers 14 residues. The V and J ends lost 6 bases and 2 bases respectively, with 17 bases between them. CDR3 amino acids: CSAALRGFTYEQYF. For the CDR3, the DNA is TGCAGTGCGGCTCTAAGGGGGTTTACCTACGAGCAGTACTTC.

This clonotype was seen repeatedly, ten times or more. The genes are TRBV25-1 and TRBJ2-7, with no clear D. Germline assignment: CDR1 MGHDK and CDR2 SYGVNS. CDR3 length: 14 residues. Trimming removed 2 bases at V and 3 bases at J, with 11 bases between. CDR3 sequence (DNA): TGTGCCAGCAGTGAAAACGGCATCGGCTACGAGCAGTACTTC. Protein product: CASSENGIGYEQYF.

This clonotype was seen many times. The chain links TRBV7-2 to TRBJ1-5, with 7 bases matching TRBD1. The V segment lost 5 bases and the J segment 0 bases; nucleotides outside the gene matches: 4. Germline V CDR1 and CDR2: SGHTA, FQGNSA. The CDR3 spans 15 residues. CDR3: CASSQQGNSNQPQHF. The CDR3 DNA sequence: TGTGCCAGCAGCCAACAGGGGAATAGCAATCAGCCCCAGCATTTT.

This clonotype was counted between two and nine times. The chain is built from TRBV3-1 and TRBJ2-2, with no clear D. Germline CDR1 LGHDT, CDR2 YNNKEL (reference sequence). The CDR3 has 15 amino acids. V gave up 2 bases and J gave up 0 bases, with 7 bases separating them. The CDR3 bases are TGTGCCAGCAGCCAACAACTCGCGAACACCGGGGAGCTGTTTTTT. This encodes CASSQQLANTGELFF.

V is TRBV4-1 and J is TRBJ1-5; D gene unclear. The germline V and J ends were trimmed by 1 base and 6 bases, with 10 bases remaining between them. Germline-derived CDR1 and CDR2 are MGHRA and YSYEKL. The CDR3 covers 14 residues. The CDR3 protein is CASSQGGGSQPQHF. In nucleotides, the CDR3 is TGCGCCAGCAGCCAAGGGGGTGGATCTCAGCCCCAGCATTTT.

In regard to this clonotype: This may be a read error, as it is one base from a much larger clone. The rearrangement uses TRBV7-2 and TRBJ2-5; 7 bases are a match to TRBD1. Germline CDR1 and CDR2: SGHTA and FQGNSA. V gave up 5 bases and J gave up 5 bases; unmatched junction bases: 5. The CDR3 is 13 amino acids. CDR3 sequence reads: CASSTTGMETQYF. CDR3 bases: TGTGCCAGCAGCACGACAGGGATGGAGACCCAGTACTTC.

This clonotype was counted a few times. The chain combines TRBV6-1 with TRBJ2-4, with 9 bases identical to TRBD1. The CDR3 spans 15 residues. V lost 7 bases and J lost 0; bases outside the gene matches: 4. Germline lookup yields CDR1 MNHNS and CDR2 SASEGT. CDR3 region: CASTTGGQAKNIQYF. The CDR3 DNA sequence: TGTGCCAGCACTACAGGGGGCCAAGCCAAAAACATTCAGTACTTC.

About this clonotype itself: A much larger clone lies a single base off, so this may be a read error. The chain combines TRBV4-3 with TRBJ2-5, with TRBD2 matching over 11 bases. CDR3 size: 14 residues. CDR1 is LGHNA and CDR2 is YSLEER in the germline V gene. V was pared by 3 bases and J by 11 bases, with 8 bases of the junction left unmatched. CDR3 in DNA: TGCGCCAGCAGCCATAGCGGGGGGGCGAATGGGCAGTACTTC. This encodes CASSHSGGANGQYF.

This clonotype was observed many times. The chain joins TRBV6-2 or TRBV6-3 to TRBJ1-2; D is undetermined. V dropped 2 bases and J dropped 0 bases, with 7 bases sitting between them. Germline lookup yields CDR1 MNHEY and CDR2 SVGEGT. The CDR3 length is 14 residues. CDR3 region: CASSYALPNYGYTF. The CDR3 DNA reads TGTGCCAGCAGTTACGCCCTACCTAACTATGGCTACACCTTC.

This clonotype was seen many times. The V gene is TRBV9, the J gene TRBJ2-1; 7 positions agree with TRBD1. Germline V gives CDR1 SGDLS, CDR2 YYNGEE. V was pared by 0 bases and J by 2 bases, with 2 bases of the junction left unmatched. The CDR3 sequence is 15 residues long. CDR3 sequence (DNA): TGTGCCAGCAGCGTAGGAGACAGGGCCTACAATGAGCAGTTCTTC. This gives the protein CASSVGDRAYNEQFF.

About this clonotype itself: Possible read error: a much larger clone is one base away. The chain couples TRBV5-1 to TRBJ2-5, with 13 bases matching TRBD2. The V and J ends lost 4 bases and 6 bases, in that order; junction bases with no gene match: 3. Germline lookup yields CDR1 SGHRS and CDR2 YFSETQ. The CDR3 is 14 residues long. The CDR3 reads CASSGGTSGKTQYF. In DNA form, the CDR3 reads TGCGCCAGCAGCGGGGGGACTAGCGGGAAGACCCAGTACTTC.

This clonotype showed up many times. The chain recombines TRBV9 with TRBJ2-1; TRBD1 aligns across 9 bases. With V trimmed by 3 bases and J by 1 base, 2 bases remained unmatched. Germline assignment: CDR1 SGDLS and CDR2 YYNGEE. The CDR3 has 15 amino acids. For the CDR3, the DNA is TGTGCCAGCAGCGGGGGACAGGGATCCTACAATGAGCAGTTCTTC. This encodes CASSGGQGSYNEQFF.

This clonotype occurred many times. The chain carries TRBV12-3 or TRBV12-4 and TRBJ2-1, with 10 nucleotides matching TRBD1. With V trimmed by 6 bases and J by 6 bases, 8 bases remained unmatched. CDR3 length equals 15 residues. CDR3 sequence reads: CASSLGTGVSNEQFF. In nucleotides, the CDR3 is TGTGCCAGCAGCCTCGGGACAGGGGTTTCCAATGAGCAGTTCTTC.

A few counts support this clonotype. This may arise from a read error, as a much more abundant clone is one base away. The J gene is TRBJ2-1, the V gene TRBV7-2; possible D gene TRBD2, 5 bases. Matching the DNA end better, TRBJ2-7 makes the J call doubtful. CDR3 length: 15 residues. Germline V CDR1 and CDR2: SGHTA, FQGNSA. The CDR3 sequence: CASSLSVPTYNEQYF. The CDR3 DNA sequence: TGTGCCAGCAGTCTTAGCGTCCCCACCTACAATGAGCAGTACTTC.

This clonotype was seen at least ten times. V and J are TRBV6-2 or TRBV6-3 and TRBJ2-7; TRBD1 agrees at 7 bases. V was clipped by 5 bases and J by 5 bases; unmatched bases: 3. The CDR3 length is 12 residues. In germline, CDR1 is MNHEY, CDR2 SVGEGT. DNA of the CDR3: TGTGCCAGCAGTAAGACAGGGAACGAGCAGTACTTC. Translating it yields CASSKTGNEQYF.

V usage is TRBV20-1 and J usage is TRBJ2-3; TRBD2 is a possible D gene (5 bases). Between the trimmed V and J ends, which lost 5 bases and 4 bases, there was a span of 19 bases. CDR1 is DFQATT, CDR2 SNEGSKA, per germline (reference sequence). This CDR3 region has 15 residues. CDR3 sequence (DNA): TGCAGTGCTGCCATTTCTGAGGGCCGAGCAGATACGCAGTATTTT. Translated: CSAAISEGRADTQYF.

This clonotype was seen many times. The chain uses TRBV4-1 and TRBJ2-5; tentatively, D is TRBD1 (6 bases). In germline, CDR1 is MGHRA, CDR2 YSYEKL. The CDR3 runs 16 residues. With 1 base removed from V and 2 bases from J, the gap between germline ends came to 14 bases. The CDR3 loop reads CASSQAPLDRQETQYF. CDR3 sequence (DNA): TGCGCCAGCAGCCAAGCGCCCCTCGACAGGCAAGAGACCCAGTACTTC.